Below, 27 T cell receptor beta chains from the same sample are listed, as sequenced in a study of cytomegalovirus exposure and HLA in healthy donors. This PCR relied on a set of 60 Vbeta primers and 13 Jbeta primers. Clones were read by immunoSEQ multiplex PCR, and TCRdb kept only the in-frame ones, dropping some. The listing contains 45,000 to 55,000 clones. Source material: PBMCs. These receptors originate from a man aged 35 to 55 in good health and CMV-seropositive.

This chain joins TRBV7-9 and TRBJ1-6, with 11 bases lining up with TRBD1. CDR3 size: 15 residues. Germline-derived CDR1 and CDR2 are SEHNR and FQNEAQ (reference sequence). Unmatched junction bases numbered 2, after V lost 8 bases and J lost 2 bases. In DNA form, the CDR3 reads TGTGCCAGCGGACAGGGGGCAACCTATAATTCACCCCTCCACTTT. This gives the protein CASGQGATYNSPLHF.

The rearrangement uses TRBV2 and TRBJ1-4, with D possibly TRBD1 on 6 matching bases. The CDR3 loop spans 12 amino acids. The ends were cut back, 7 bases at V and 8 bases at J, with 11 bases in the middle. Germline CDR1 and CDR2: SNHLY and FYNNEI. The CDR3 is CASNREEEKLFF. In DNA, the CDR3 is TGTGCCAGCAACAGGGAAGAAGAAAAACTGTTTTTT.

The V and J genes are TRBV14 and TRBJ1-6; the D is unclear. V was shortened by 0 bases and J by 16 bases, with 7 bases between the two germline ends. The CDR3 is 11 amino acids. The V gene's germline CDR1 is SGHDN and CDR2 FVKESK. This CDR3 reads CASSQEYRLHF. The CDR3 nucleotides read TGTGCCAGCAGCCAAGAGTATCGTCTCCACTTT.

The chain combines TRBV19 with TRBJ2-7; TRBD1 matches 7 bases. The length of the CDR3 is 14 residues. The germline gives CDR1 LNHDA, CDR2 SQIVND (reference sequence). V lost 5 bases, J lost 0 bases, and 4 bases stayed unmatched. In DNA form, the CDR3 reads TGTGCCAGTAGTGTGACAGGGTCCTCCTACGAGCAGTACTTC. It encodes CASSVTGSSYEQYF.

The chain links TRBV7-2 to TRBJ1-2, with D perhaps matching TRBD1 (5 bases). CDR1 is SGHTA, CDR2 FQGNSA, per germline. The ends were cut back, 10 bases at V and 7 bases at J, with 16 bases in the middle. CDR3 length: 12 residues. CDR3 DNA sequence: TGTGCCACCGCCGCGGGGGTTGGTGGCTACACCTTC. Translation gives CATAAGVGGYTF.

This sequence joins TRBV6-5 and TRBJ1-5; no reliable D call. Trimming took 2 bases from V and 1 from J, leaving 6 bases between them. CDR1 is MNHEY and CDR2 is SVGAGI in the germline V gene. This CDR3 is built from 14 residues. The DNA for the CDR3 is TGTGCCAGCAGTTACAGAGCGAGCAATCAGCCCCAGCATTTT. Translating gives CASSYRASNQPQHF.

The chain recombines TRBV7-2 with TRBJ1-6; 8 bases are shared with TRBD1. Germline CDR1 reads SGHTA; CDR2 reads FQGNSA. The V segment lost 2 bases and the J segment 8 bases; nucleotides outside the gene matches: 14. The CDR3 covers 18 residues. The CDR3: CASSLSVQGALGDSPLHF. CDR3 coding DNA: TGTGCCAGCAGCTTAAGTGTGCAGGGGGCACTTGGGGATTCACCCCTCCACTTT.

The gene calls are TRBV4-2 and TRBJ1-6, with TRBD1 as a possible D gene (6 bases). V was cut by 4 bases and J by 6 bases, with 19 bases left in between. The germline CDR1 and CDR2 sequences are LGHNA and YNFKEQ. This CDR3 spans 17 amino acids. CDR3 residues: CASSREGPGTSNSPLHF. The CDR3 region has the DNA TGTGCCAGCAGCCGGGAAGGTCCCGGGACAAGTAATTCACCCCTCCACTTT.

This sequence joins TRBV5-1 and TRBJ2-5, with 7 bases fitting TRBD1. CDR1 and CDR2 from the germline V gene are SGHRS and YFSETQ. V dropped 3 bases and J dropped 7; count of bases not matched to a gene: 18. The CDR3 runs to 17 residues. The DNA of the CDR3 is TGCGCCAGCAGCTCGGGACAGCCTCCATGGGAAGTAAGGACCCAGTACTTC. Translated: CASSSGQPPWEVRTQYF. The full variable domain, with the rest looked up from reference TRBV5-1 and TRBJ2-5, is KAGVTQTPRYLIKTRGQQVTLSCSPISGHRSVSWYQQTPGQGLQFLFEYFSETQRNKGNFPGRFSGRQFSNSRSEMNVSTLELGDSALYLCASSSGQPPWEVRTQYFGPGTRLLVL.

This chain connects TRBV5-4 to TRBJ2-7, with 12 bases aligning to TRBD1. From germline, CDR1 is SGHNT and CDR2 YYREEE (reference sequence). This CDR3 region has 15 residues. After removal of 3 bases from V and 6 bases from J, the junction contained 7 bases not matched to a gene. The CDR3 spells CASSYEGQGASEQYF. DNA for the CDR3: TGTGCCAGCAGCTATGAGGGACAGGGGGCCTCCGAGCAGTACTTC.

The V gene is TRBV7-9, the J gene TRBJ2-3; 12 bases agree with TRBD2. This CDR3 spans 16 amino acids. Germline values: CDR1 SEHNR, CDR2 FQNEAQ (reference sequence). The V gene end was trimmed by 5 bases and the J gene end by 3 bases; junction bases not matched to a gene: 6. Here the CDR3 reads CASSPTSGGSTDTQYF. The CDR3 DNA reads as TGTGCCAGCAGCCCGACTAGCGGGGGAAGTACAGATACGCAGTATTTT.

This sequence joins TRBV30 and TRBJ1-6; unclear D gene. V lost 2 bases and J 9 bases, leaving 8 bases between the germline ends. The CDR3 loop spans 12 amino acids. CDR1 is GTSNPN, CDR2 SVGIG, per germline (reference sequence). As DNA, the CDR3 is TGTGCCTGGAGTTTACTCGTTTCACCCCTCCACTTT. Amino acid sequence: CAWSLLVSPLHF.

The chain uses TRBV9 and TRBJ1-1; tentative D call: TRBD1 (6 bases). V was trimmed by 3 bases and J by 6 bases, leaving 12 bases between them. Germline lookup yields CDR1 SGDLS and CDR2 YYNGEE. The length of the CDR3 is 13 residues. CDR3 amino acids: CASSDTGRAEAFF. The CDR3 coding sequence is TGTGCCAGCAGCGACACAGGGAGGGCTGAAGCTTTCTTT.

The J gene is TRBJ2-5, the V gene TRBV6-5; the match to TRBD1 covers 10 bases. The germline CDR1 and CDR2 sequences are MNHEY and SVGAGI. V lost 5 bases to trimming and J lost 7 bases; unmatched junction nucleotides: 10. The CDR3 has 15 amino acids. In nucleotides, the CDR3 is TGTGCCAGCAGTCTCTCCGGGACAGGGGCCGCGACCCAGTACTTC. Translated, it gives CASSLSGTGAATQYF.

The chain employs TRBV5-1 and TRBJ2-7; 9 nucleotides align to TRBD2. With 2 bases clipped from V and 1 base from J, the junction kept 4 bases outside the gene matches. Germline V gene sequence: CDR1 SGHRS, CDR2 YFSETQ. The CDR3 is 15 residues long. The DNA for the CDR3 is TGCGCCAGCAGCTTATTAGCGGGGGAATCCTACGAGCAGTACTTC. It specifies CASSLLAGESYEQYF.

This chain links TRBV15 with TRBJ1-3; D remains ambiguous. This CDR3 is 15 amino acids long. With 0 bases removed from V and 1 base from J, the gap between germline ends came to 7 bases. Germline CDR1 and CDR2: LNHNV and YYDKDF (reference sequence). The CDR3 bases are TGTGCCACCAGCAGAGATCGGTCTTCTGGAAACACCATATATTTT. As protein: CATSRDRSSGNTIYF.

J is TRBJ1-5 and V is TRBV6-5; tentatively, D is TRBD1 (5 bases). The germline CDR1 and CDR2 sequences are MNHEY and SVGAGI. Trimming pared 6 bases from V and 0 bases from J, leaving 12 bases between. The CDR3 has 15 residues. The CDR3 loop is CASSLDTHSNQPQHF. CDR3 sequence (DNA): TGTGCCAGCAGCTTGGACACACATAGCAATCAGCCCCAGCATTTT.

V usage is TRBV10-3 and J usage is TRBJ2-2, with 11 bases identical to TRBD2. After removal of 4 bases from V and 4 bases from J, the junction contained 2 bases not matched to a gene. Per germline, CDR1 ENHRY and CDR2 SYGVKD. This CDR3 has 15 residues. Written as DNA, the CDR3 is TGTGCCATCAGTGGGGGGACTAGCGGCACCGGGGAGCTGTTTTTT. This sequence encodes CAISGGTSGTGELFF.

This chain uses TRBV4-1 with TRBJ1-5; D is unclear. The CDR3 runs to 15 residues. Germline CDR1 reads MGHRA; CDR2 reads YSYEKL. Trimming pared 0 bases from V and 1 base from J, leaving 7 bases between. The CDR3 nucleotides read TGCGCCAGCAGCCAAGAAGCGGGCAGCAATCAGCCCCAGCATTTT. Amino acids: CASSQEAGSNQPQHF.

The chain links TRBV27 to TRBJ2-5; 16 nucleotides align to TRBD2. This CDR3 contains 19 residues. Germline-derived CDR1 and CDR2 are MNHEY and SMNVEV (reference sequence). V was clipped by 6 bases and J by 4 bases; unmatched bases: 14. This chain's CDR3 is CASRALGLAGGPLGETQYF. As DNA, the CDR3 is TGTGCCAGCAGGGCTCTGGGACTAGCGGGAGGGCCATTAGGAGAGACCCAGTACTTC.

The chain joins TRBV18 to TRBJ2-5, with 10 bases identical to TRBD1. Germline trimming cut 3 bases from V and 5 bases from J; bases unmatched to any gene: 9. The V gene's germline CDR1 is KGHSH and CDR2 LQKENI. This CDR3 region has 16 residues. CDR3 sequence reads: CASSPKTGGAGETQYF. CDR3 coding DNA: TGTGCCAGCTCACCTAAGACAGGGGGCGCCGGGGAGACCCAGTACTTC. The full variable domain, with the rest looked up from reference TRBV18 and TRBJ2-5, is NAGVMQNPRHLVRRRGQEARLRCSPMKGHSHVYWYRQLPEEGLKFMVYLQKENIIDESGMPKERFSAEFPKEGPSILRIQQVVRGDSAAYFCASSPKTGGAGETQYFGPGTRLLVL.

V usage is TRBV6-4 and J usage is TRBJ2-1; TRBD1 agrees at 7 bases. The trim removed 6 bases at V and 8 bases at J, leaving 7 bases unmatched. Looked up from germline, CDR1 is MRHNA and CDR2 is SNTAGT. The CDR3 is 13 amino acids. The CDR3 sequence: CASRRDSRDEQFF. The CDR3 nucleotides are TGTGCCAGCAGGAGGGACAGCCGGGATGAGCAGTTCTTC.

V is TRBV7-2 and J is TRBJ2-7; 7 positions match TRBD1. Germline CDR1 SGHTA, CDR2 FQGNSA. The CDR3 spans 13 residues. After removal of 2 bases from V and 2 bases from J, the junction contained 0 bases not matched to a gene. The CDR3 region is CASSLTGAYEQYF. CDR3 nucleotides: TGTGCCAGCAGCTTAACAGGGGCCTACGAGCAGTACTTC.

This sequence joins TRBV9 and TRBJ2-1; 9 bases align to TRBD1. This CDR3 comprises 15 residues. Germline loops: CDR1 SGDLS, CDR2 YYNGEE. Losses at the gene ends were 3 bases for V and 9 bases for J; bases not matched to a gene: 10. CDR3 sequence: CASSASGTGLSEQFF. CDR3 coding DNA: TGTGCCAGCAGCGCCAGCGGGACAGGGCTTAGTGAGCAGTTCTTC.

The chain carries TRBV5-6 and TRBJ2-7; a weak D match, TRBD1 (5 bases). The CDR3 is 15 amino acids. Trimming took off 5 bases at V and 5 bases at J, with 20 bases between the two ends. Germline values: CDR1 SGHDT, CDR2 YYEEEE. The CDR3 is CASSPTQGRTDEQYF. The CDR3 DNA reads as TGTGCCAGCAGTCCCACGCAGGGAAGAACGGACGAGCAGTACTTC.

The V call is TRBV6-1, the J call TRBJ1-1; 9 bases are a match to TRBD1. The V gene end was trimmed by 6 bases and the J gene end by 7 bases; junction bases not matched to a gene: 0. Germline assignment: CDR1 MNHNS and CDR2 SASEGT. The CDR3 totals 11 residues. The CDR3 nucleotides read TGTGCCAGCAGGGACAGGGGTGAAGCTTTCTTT. This sequence encodes CASRDRGEAFF.

The V and J genes are TRBV19 and TRBJ2-6; 8 nucleotides align to TRBD1. Trimming removed 5 bases from V and 2 bases from J; junction bases left unmatched: 11. The germline V gene has CDR1 LNHDA and CDR2 SQIVND (reference sequence). The CDR3 runs to 18 residues. CDR3 loop: CASSDRTGWATGANVLTF. CDR3 coding DNA: TGTGCCAGTAGTGACAGGACAGGGTGGGCCACTGGGGCCAACGTCCTGACTTTC. The whole variable domain, remainder taken from reference TRBV19 and TRBJ2-6, is DGGITQSPKYLFRKEGQNVTLSCEQNLNHDAMYWYRQDPGQGLRLIYYSQIVNDFQKGDIAEGYSVSREKKESFPLTVTSAQKNPTAFYLCASSDRTGWATGANVLTFGAGSRLTVL.